This T cell receptor (beta chain) was sequenced in a study of control samples from healthy donors and cancer patients. Profiling relied on immunoSEQ multiplex PCR, and the TCRdb table lists in-frame clones only, not all of them. The sample has approximately 170,000 clones; 91% are singletons. The junction had 3 bases not matched to a gene; V was cut back by 8 bases and J by 6 bases. Germline lookup yields CDR1 MNHNY and CDR2 SVGAGI (reference sequence). The CDR3 contains 12 residues. The sample was blood. This receptor was obtained from a woman aged 25-40 years in good health. V gene TRBV6-6 combines with J gene TRBJ2-7; 11 bases fit TRBD1. CDR3 sequence (DNA): TGTGCCAGCCGGACAGGGGGCTTCGAGCAGTACTTC. Translated, it gives CASRTGGFEQYF.